A single T cell receptor beta chain is shown here with its context. This entry belongs to a study of shared clonotypes between healthy human individuals. As for the study in general: The plates for each donor numbered three CD4 naive, three CD4 memory, two CD8 naive and one CD8 memory.

The study enrolled healthy HIV-negative adults without recent acute infections or vaccinations as donors. Trimming stripped 6 bases from V and 6 bases from J, with 17 bases between. The CDR3 is made up of 14 amino acids. CDR1 LNHDA and CDR2 SQIVND come from the germline V gene (reference sequence). The protocol was immunoSEQ multiplex PCR, while the TCRdb copy is restricted to in-frame clones and leaves out a portion. The table has millions of clones, around 90% seen once. This chain links TRBV19 with TRBJ1-1, with D possibly matching TRBD1 (5 bases). This clonotype was sampled from a young man in good health. The sequenced material came from naive CD4+ T cells sorted from blood. Subset indicated: CD45RA+ positively selected. The DNA for the CDR3 is TGTGCCAGTAGCTCATGGGCGGGGACCTCTGAAGCTTTCTTT. It codes for CASSSWAGTSEAFF.